This is a list of T cell receptor beta chains from one sample in a study of blood T cell repertoires in COVID-19. The data were produced by immunoSEQ multiplex PCR, yet TCRdb's version contains in-frame clones alone and is incomplete. In the table there are 100,000 to 150,000 clones, about 86% of which are singletons. Material for sequencing was peripheral blood. The receptors stem from a woman aged 45-60 years with acute or convalescent COVID-19. Each CDR3 is given without its conserved first and last residue. The order of the fields is CDR3 protein, V gene, J gene.

cdr3_aa: ATSRGNPNTEAF
v_call: TRBV15
j_call: TRBJ1-1

cdr3_aa: ASSLGRQDYGYT
v_call: TRBV5-4
j_call: TRBJ1-2

cdr3_aa: ASSAGLAGGHSYNEQF
v_call: TRBV5-1
j_call: TRBJ2-1

cdr3_aa: ASSLGYAAGSTDTQY
v_call: TRBV7-2
j_call: TRBJ2-3

cdr3_aa: ASSGRGSSYEQY
v_call: TRBV5-1
j_call: TRBJ2-7

cdr3_aa: ASSRQIGQGGSNSPLH
v_call: TRBV5-5
j_call: TRBJ1-6

cdr3_aa: ASSPAEGSYGYT
v_call: TRBV19
j_call: TRBJ1-2

cdr3_aa: AWRGQYLRVDTEAF
v_call: TRBV30
j_call: TRBJ1-1

cdr3_aa: ASSLVGGRGAANTGELF
v_call: TRBV7-6
j_call: TRBJ2-2

cdr3_aa: ASSRRDPSPLH
v_call: TRBV23-1
j_call: TRBJ1-6

cdr3_aa: ASSGGQNRYYEQY
v_call: TRBV5-1
j_call: TRBJ2-7

cdr3_aa: ASSPRDRTSEQY
v_call: TRBV3-1/TRBV3-2
j_call: TRBJ2-7

cdr3_aa: ASSTEQTNTEAF
v_call: TRBV18
j_call: TRBJ1-1

cdr3_aa: ASIPGPSSYEQY
v_call: TRBV6-5
j_call: TRBJ2-7

cdr3_aa: ASSRGAQGWPLH
v_call: TRBV7-2
j_call: TRBJ1-6

cdr3_aa: ASSISSASGGVDTQY
v_call: TRBV19
j_call: TRBJ2-3

cdr3_aa: ASSLQGQGANSPLH
v_call: TRBV5-1
j_call: TRBJ1-6

cdr3_aa: SASDRGNQPQH
v_call: TRBV20-1
j_call: TRBJ1-5

cdr3_aa: ASTLDMATEAF
v_call: TRBV2
j_call: TRBJ1-1

cdr3_aa: ASSWSSTSYNEQF
v_call: TRBV19
j_call: TRBJ2-1

cdr3_aa: ASQDSLGYGYT
v_call: TRBV19
j_call: TRBJ1-2

cdr3_aa: ASSGQGQNTEAF
v_call: TRBV9
j_call: TRBJ1-1

cdr3_aa: ASSYYSIFTGELF
v_call: TRBV6-5
j_call: TRBJ2-2

cdr3_aa: ASSETDSYEQY
v_call: TRBV10-1
j_call: TRBJ2-7

cdr3_aa: ASSERGSRGEINYNSPLH
v_call: TRBV2
j_call: TRBJ1-6

cdr3_aa: ATSRFTGTGYNSPLH
v_call: TRBV15
j_call: TRBJ1-6

cdr3_aa: ASSATGGKNQPQH
v_call: TRBV2
j_call: TRBJ1-5

cdr3_aa: ASSDLEVRNSPLH
v_call: TRBV2
j_call: TRBJ1-6

cdr3_aa: ASSLVQGKPLH
v_call: TRBV7-2
j_call: TRBJ1-6